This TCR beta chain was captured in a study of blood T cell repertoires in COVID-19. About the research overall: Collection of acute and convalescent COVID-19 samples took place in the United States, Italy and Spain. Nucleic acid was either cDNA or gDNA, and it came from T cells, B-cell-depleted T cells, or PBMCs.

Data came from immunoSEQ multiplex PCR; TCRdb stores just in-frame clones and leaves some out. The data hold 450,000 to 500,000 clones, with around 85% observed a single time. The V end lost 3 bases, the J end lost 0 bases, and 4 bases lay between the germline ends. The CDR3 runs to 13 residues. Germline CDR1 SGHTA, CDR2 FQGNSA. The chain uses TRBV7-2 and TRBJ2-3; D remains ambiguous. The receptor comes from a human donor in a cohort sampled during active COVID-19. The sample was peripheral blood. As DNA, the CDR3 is TGTGCCAGCAGCTTTCCTAGCACAGATACGCAGTATTTT. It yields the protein CASSFPSTDTQYF.